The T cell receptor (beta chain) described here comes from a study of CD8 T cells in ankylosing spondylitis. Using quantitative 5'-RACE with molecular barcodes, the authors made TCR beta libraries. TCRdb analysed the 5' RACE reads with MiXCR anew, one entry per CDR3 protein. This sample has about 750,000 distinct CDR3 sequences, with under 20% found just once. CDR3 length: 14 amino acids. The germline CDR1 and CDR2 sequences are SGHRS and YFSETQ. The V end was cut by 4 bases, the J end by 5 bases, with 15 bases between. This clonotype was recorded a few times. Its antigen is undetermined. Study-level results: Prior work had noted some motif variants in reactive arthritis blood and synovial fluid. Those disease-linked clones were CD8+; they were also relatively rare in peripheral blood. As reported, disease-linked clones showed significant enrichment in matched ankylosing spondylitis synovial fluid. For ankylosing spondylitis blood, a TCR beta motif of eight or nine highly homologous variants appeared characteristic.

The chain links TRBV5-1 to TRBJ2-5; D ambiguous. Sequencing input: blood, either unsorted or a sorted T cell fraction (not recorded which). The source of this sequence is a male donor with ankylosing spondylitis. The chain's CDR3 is CASSLGLGQETQYF. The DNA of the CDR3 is TGCGCCAGCAGCCTGGGGTTGGGTCAGGAGACCCAGTACTTC.